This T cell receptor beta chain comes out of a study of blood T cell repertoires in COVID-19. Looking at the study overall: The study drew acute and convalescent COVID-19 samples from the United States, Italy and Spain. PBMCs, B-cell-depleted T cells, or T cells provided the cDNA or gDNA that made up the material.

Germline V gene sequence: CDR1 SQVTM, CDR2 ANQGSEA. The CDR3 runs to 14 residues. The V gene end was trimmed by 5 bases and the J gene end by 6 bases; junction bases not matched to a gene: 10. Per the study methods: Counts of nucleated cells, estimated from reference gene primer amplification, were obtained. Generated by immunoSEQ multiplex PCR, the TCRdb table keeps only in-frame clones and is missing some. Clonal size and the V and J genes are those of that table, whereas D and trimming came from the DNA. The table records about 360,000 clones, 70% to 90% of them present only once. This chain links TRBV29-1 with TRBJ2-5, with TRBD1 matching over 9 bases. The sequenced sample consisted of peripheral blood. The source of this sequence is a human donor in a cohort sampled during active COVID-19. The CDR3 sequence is CSVWATGGGKTQYF. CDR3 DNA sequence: TGCAGCGTTTGGGCGACAGGGGGAGGGAAGACCCAGTACTTC.